This TCR beta chain was observed in a study of control samples from healthy donors and cancer patients. A single count supports this clone. Profiled with immunoSEQ multiplex PCR; TCRdb holds only in-frame clones, not every one. The sample carries approximately 86,000 clones, more than 80% recorded once. This TCR derives from a young woman in good health. The material sequenced was blood.

CDR3 coding DNA: TGCAGCGTTCGAATCCGCGTGGGCGAAGCTTTCTTT. Translation gives CSVRIRVGEAFF. J is TRBJ1-1 and V is TRBV29-1, with unresolved D. The V and J ends lost 5 bases and 8 bases respectively, with 15 bases between them. CDR3 length: 12 residues. The V gene's germline CDR1 is SQVTM and CDR2 ANQGSEA.